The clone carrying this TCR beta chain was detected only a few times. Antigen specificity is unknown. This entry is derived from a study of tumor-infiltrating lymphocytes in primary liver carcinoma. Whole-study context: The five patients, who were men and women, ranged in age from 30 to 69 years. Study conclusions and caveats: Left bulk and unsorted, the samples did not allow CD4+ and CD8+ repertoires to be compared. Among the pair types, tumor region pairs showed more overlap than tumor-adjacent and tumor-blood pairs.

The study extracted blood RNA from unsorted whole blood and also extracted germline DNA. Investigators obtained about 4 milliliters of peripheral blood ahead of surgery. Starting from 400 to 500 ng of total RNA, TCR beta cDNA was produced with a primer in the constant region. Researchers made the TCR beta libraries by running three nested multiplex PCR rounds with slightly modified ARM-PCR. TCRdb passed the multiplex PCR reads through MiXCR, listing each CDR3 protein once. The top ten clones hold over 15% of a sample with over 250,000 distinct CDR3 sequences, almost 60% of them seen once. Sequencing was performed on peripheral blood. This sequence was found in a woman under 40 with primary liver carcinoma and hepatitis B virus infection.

CDR3 residues: CASRNRDRGTRGYTF. For the CDR3, the DNA is TGTGCCAGCAGGAACCGGGACAGGGGGACCCGAGGCTACACCTTC. This chain connects TRBV6-5 to TRBJ1-2, with TRBD1 matching over 11 bases. CDR3 length equals 15 residues. V lost 6 bases to trimming and J lost 8 bases; unmatched junction nucleotides: 11. Germline CDR1 and CDR2: MNHEY and SVGAGI.